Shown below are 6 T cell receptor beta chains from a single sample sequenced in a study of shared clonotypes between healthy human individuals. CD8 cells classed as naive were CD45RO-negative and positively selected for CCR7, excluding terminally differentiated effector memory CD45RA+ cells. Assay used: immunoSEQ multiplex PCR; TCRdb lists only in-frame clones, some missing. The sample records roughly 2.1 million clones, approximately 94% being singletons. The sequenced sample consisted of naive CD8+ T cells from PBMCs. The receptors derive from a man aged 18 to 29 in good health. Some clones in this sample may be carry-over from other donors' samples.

The CDR3 reads CASSFGSAYLQETQYF. Here the CDR3 DNA reads TGTGCCAGCAGTTTCGGATCGGCCTACCTCCAAGAGACCCAGTACTTC. The chain combines TRBV28 with TRBJ2-5; the D is unclear. Trimming removed 3 bases from V and 1 base from J, with 15 bases in between. The CDR3 sequence is 16 residues long. Germline V gene lookup returns CDR1 MDHEN and CDR2 SYDVKM. Based on the CDR3 plus reference TRBV28 and TRBJ2-5, the full variable domain is DVKVTQSSRYLVKRTGEKVFLECVQDMDHENMFWYRQDPGLGLRLIYFSYDVKMKEKGDIPEGYSVSREKKERFSLILESASTNQTSMYLCASSFGSAYLQETQYFGPGTRLLVL.

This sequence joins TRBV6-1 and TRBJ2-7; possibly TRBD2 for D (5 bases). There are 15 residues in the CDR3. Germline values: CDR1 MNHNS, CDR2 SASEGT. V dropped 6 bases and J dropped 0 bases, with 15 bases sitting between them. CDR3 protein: CASSRVAPSSYEQYF. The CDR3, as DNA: TGTGCCAGCAGCCGAGTAGCGCCTAGCTCCTACGAGCAGTACTTC.

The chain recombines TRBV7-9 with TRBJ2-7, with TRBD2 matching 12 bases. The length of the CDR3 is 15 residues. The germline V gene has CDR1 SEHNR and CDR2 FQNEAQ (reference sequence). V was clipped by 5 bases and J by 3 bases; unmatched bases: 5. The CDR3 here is CASSASGRAFYEQYF. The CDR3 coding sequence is TGTGCCAGCAGCGCTAGCGGGAGGGCTTTCTACGAGCAGTACTTC.

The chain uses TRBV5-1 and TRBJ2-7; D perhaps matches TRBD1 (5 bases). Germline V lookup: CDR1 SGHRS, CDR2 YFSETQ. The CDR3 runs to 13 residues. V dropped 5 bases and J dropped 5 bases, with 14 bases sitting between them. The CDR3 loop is CASRLLPGNEQYF. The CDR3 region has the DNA TGCGCCAGCAGGCTGCTGCCAGGGAACGAGCAGTACTTC.

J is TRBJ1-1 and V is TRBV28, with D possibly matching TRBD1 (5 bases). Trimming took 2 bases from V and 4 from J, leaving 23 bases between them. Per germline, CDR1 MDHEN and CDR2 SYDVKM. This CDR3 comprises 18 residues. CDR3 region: CASSLSPPGSGAGTEAFF. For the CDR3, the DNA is TGTGCCAGCAGTTTAAGCCCCCCGGGTTCTGGGGCCGGCACTGAAGCTTTCTTT.

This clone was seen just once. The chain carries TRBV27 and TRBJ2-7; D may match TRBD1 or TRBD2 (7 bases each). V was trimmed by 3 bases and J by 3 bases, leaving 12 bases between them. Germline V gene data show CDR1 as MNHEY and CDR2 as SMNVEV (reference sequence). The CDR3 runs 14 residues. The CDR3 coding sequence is TGTGCCAGCAGTTTCAGGGGGGGGCTCTACGAGCAGTACTTC. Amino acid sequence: CASSFRGGLYEQYF.